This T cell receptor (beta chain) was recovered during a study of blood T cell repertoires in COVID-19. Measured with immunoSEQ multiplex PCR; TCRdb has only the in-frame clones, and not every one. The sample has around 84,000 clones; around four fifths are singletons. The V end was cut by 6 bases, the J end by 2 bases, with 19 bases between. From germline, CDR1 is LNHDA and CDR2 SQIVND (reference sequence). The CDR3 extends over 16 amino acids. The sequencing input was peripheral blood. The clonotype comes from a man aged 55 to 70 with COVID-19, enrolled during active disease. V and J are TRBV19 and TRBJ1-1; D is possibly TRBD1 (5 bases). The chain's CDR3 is CASRLLRLGLNTEAFF. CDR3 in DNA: TGTGCCAGTAGACTCCTCCGTCTGGGACTAAACACTGAAGCTTTCTTT.